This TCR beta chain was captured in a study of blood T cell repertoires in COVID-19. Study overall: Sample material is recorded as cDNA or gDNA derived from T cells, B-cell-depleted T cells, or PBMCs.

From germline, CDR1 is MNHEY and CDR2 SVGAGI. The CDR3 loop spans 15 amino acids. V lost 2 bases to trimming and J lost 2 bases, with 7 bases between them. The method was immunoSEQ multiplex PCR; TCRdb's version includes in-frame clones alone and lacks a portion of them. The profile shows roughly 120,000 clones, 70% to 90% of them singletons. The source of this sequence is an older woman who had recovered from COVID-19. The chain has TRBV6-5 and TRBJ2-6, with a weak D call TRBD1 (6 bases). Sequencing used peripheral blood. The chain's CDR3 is CASSYRQAGANVLTF. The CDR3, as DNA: TGTGCCAGCAGTTACCGACAGGCTGGGGCCAACGTCCTGACTTTC.